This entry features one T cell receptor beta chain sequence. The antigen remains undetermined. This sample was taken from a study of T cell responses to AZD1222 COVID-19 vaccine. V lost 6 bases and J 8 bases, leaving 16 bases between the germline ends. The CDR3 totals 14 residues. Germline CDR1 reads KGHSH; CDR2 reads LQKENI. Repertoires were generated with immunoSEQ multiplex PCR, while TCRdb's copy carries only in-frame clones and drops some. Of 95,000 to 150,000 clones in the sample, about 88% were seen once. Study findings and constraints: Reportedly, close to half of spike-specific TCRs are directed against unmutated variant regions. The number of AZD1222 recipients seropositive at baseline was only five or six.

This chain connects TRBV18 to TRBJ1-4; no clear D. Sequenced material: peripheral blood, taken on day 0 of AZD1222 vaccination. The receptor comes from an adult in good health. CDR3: CASSPYEGSEKLFF. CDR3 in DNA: TGTGCCAGCTCGCCCTACGAGGGTAGCGAAAAACTGTTTTTT.